Listed below are T cell receptor beta chains from one sample, sequenced in a study of cytomegalovirus exposure and HLA in healthy donors. Data came from immunoSEQ multiplex PCR; TCRdb stores just in-frame clones and leaves some out. The data show roughly 200,000 clones, with 86% seen just once and around 0.3% held by the top ten. Sequencing was performed on PBMCs. All receptors come from a woman aged 25 to 39 in good health and CMV-seronegative. The CDR3 runs from the conserved cysteine through the conserved F or W. D genes are given only for firm matches. For some rows the clone size is stated as once, few or many, or as a class when expanded; others skip it.

TRBJ2-3 TRBD2 once TRBV5-1 TGCGCCAGCAGCTTGGGGGCTAGCGGGAGACTAGATACGCAGTATTTT CASSLGASGRLDTQYF
TRBJ2-2 NA NA TRBV27 TGTGCCAGCGGCTTGACAGGCGACACCGGGGAGCTGTTTTTT CASGLTGDTGELFF
TRBJ2-3 NA few TRBV20-1 TGCAGTGCTAAGGAGCTGCGGACGCAGTATTTT CSAKELRTQYF
TRBJ2-5 TRBD2 NA TRBV7-3 TGTGCCAGCAGCTTAACGGCGGGAGGCCAAGAGACCCAGTACTTC CASSLTAGGQETQYF
TRBJ1-2 TRBD1 NA TRBV19 TGTGCCAGCCAGGGGGACGATGGCTACACCTTC CASQGDDGYTF
TRBJ2-7 NA NA TRBV27 TGTGCCAGCAGTTTAGAGAGGGCCCCAGGCTACGAGCAGTACTTC CASSLERAPGYEQYF
TRBJ2-2 NA NA TRBV6-1 TGTGCCAGCAGTGATAACCATGGGCAGGGCACCGGGGAGCTGTTTTTT CASSDNHGQGTGELFF
TRBJ2-3 TRBD2 NA TRBV11-2 TGTGCCAGCAGCTCCGGGGGGGCCGACTTTAGCACAGATACGCAGTATTTT CASSSGGADFSTDTQYF
TRBJ2-1 TRBD1 NA TRBV7-9 TGTGCCAGCAGAGGACAGGGGGCTTATGAGCAGTTCTTC CASRGQGAYEQFF
TRBJ2-7 TRBD2 NA TRBV27 TGTGCCAGCAGTTCTAGCGGATATTCCTACGAGCAGTACTTC CASSSSGYSYEQYF
TRBJ1-1 NA NA TRBV28 TGTGCCAGCAGTTCATCTGCCCAGGGGTCCACTGAAGCTTTCTTT CASSSSAQGSTEAFF
TRBJ2-2 NA NA TRBV14 TGTGCCAGCAGCCCCCAGTACGGGGAGCTGTTTTTT CASSPQYGELFF
TRBJ2-1 TRBD2 NA TRBV10-2 TGCGCCAGCACATGGGGAGGGAGCTCCTACAATGAGCAGTTCTTC CASTWGGSSYNEQFF
TRBJ1-1 TRBD1 NA TRBV2 TGTGCCAGCAGTGAGGCAGGGGGCTCGGGGAACACTGAAGCTTTCTTT CASSEAGGSGNTEAFF
TRBJ2-1 NA NA TRBV2 TGTGCCGGCGGCTCCTACAATGAGCAGTTCTTC CAGGSYNEQFF
TRBJ1-5 TRBD1 NA TRBV2 TGTGCCAGCAGTACCCGACAGGGGGTATATCAGCCCCAGCATTTT CASSTRQGVYQPQHF
TRBJ2-7 NA NA TRBV7-2 TGTGCCAGCAGCTTCGCGGGACAGTCCTACGAGCAGTACTTC CASSFAGQSYEQYF
TRBJ2-1 TRBD1 NA TRBV28 TGTGCCAGCACCAGCTCACAGGGGGAGTCCTACAATGAGCAGTTCTTC CASTSSQGESYNEQFF
TRBJ2-2 NA NA TRBV6-5 TGTGCCAGCAGTCGGGGGTTAACCGGGGAGCTGTTTTTT CASSRGLTGELFF
TRBJ2-1 NA NA TRBV11-2 TGTGCCAGCAGCAATATGCGGGGACGGGAGCAGTTCTTC CASSNMRGREQFF
TRBJ2-7 NA NA TRBV11-2 TGTGCCAGCAGCCCCCTGACTTCCACCTACGAGCAGTACTTC CASSPLTSTYEQYF
TRBJ2-3 NA NA TRBV11-2 TGTGCCAGCAGCTTCGGTGGCGGGCTTTACACAGATACGCAGTATTTT CASSFGGGLYTDTQYF
TRBJ2-7 NA once TRBV19 TGTGCCAGTTCTCTAGGACAGAGACCTACCTACGAGCAGTACTTC CASSLGQRPTYEQYF
TRBJ2-2 NA NA TRBV30 TGTGCCTGGAGTCTCAGGTCTGCCGGGGAGCTGTTTTTT CAWSLRSAGELFF
TRBJ2-7 NA NA TRBV2 TGTGCCAGCAGTGAGGGAGTAAGCGGCGGGTTCGGGCGGTACTTC CASSEGVSGGFGRYF
TRBJ2-5 NA NA TRBV7-3 TGTGCCAGCAGCCCCGATCCGGGGGAGACCCAGTACTTC CASSPDPGETQYF
TRBJ2-5 TRBD2 NA TRBV5-1 TGCGCCAGCAGCTTAGGGACTAGCGGAATCCAAGAGACCCAGTACTTC CASSLGTSGIQETQYF
TRBJ2-5 NA NA TRBV2 TGTGCCAGCAGAGCCGGGACTTCTGCTGAGACCCAGTACTTC CASRAGTSAETQYF
TRBJ2-7 TRBD1 NA TRBV7-9 TGTGCCAGCAGCTTGCGCTCTGGGACAGCCTACGAGCAGTACTTC CASSLRSGTAYEQYF
TRBJ1-2 NA NA TRBV28 TGTGCCAGCAGCCGTAACTATGGCTACACCTTC CASSRNYGYTF
TRBJ2-7 NA NA TRBV28 TGTGCCAGCAGTTCTTGGGGACTGGGGGTCTACGAGCAGTACTTC CASSSWGLGVYEQYF
TRBJ1-2 NA NA TRBV23-1 TGCGCCAGCAGCCCGGGGGGCGCCTACACCTTC CASSPGGAYTF
TRBJ2-5 NA few TRBV18 TGTGCCAGCTCACCAAGCGGTCGAGAGACCCAGTACTTC CASSPSGRETQYF